This TCR beta chain was sequenced during a study of OX40 agonist ivuxolimab in advanced cancers. The study's findings and limits: Determination of antigen specificity was not performed for the expanded peripheral T cells. Within 6 weeks, CD4+ and CD8+ blood T cells expanded clonally at 0.1 to 3.0 mg/kg. Clonal expansion in partial responders at 0.1-3.0 mg/kg ranked among the lowest.

Assay used: immunoSEQ multiplex PCR; TCRdb lists only in-frame clones, some missing. The sample holds tens of thousands of clones, 88% seen once. Trimming removed 1 base from V and 5 bases from J; junction bases left unmatched: 8. Germline lookup yields CDR1 KGHSH and CDR2 LQKENI. CDR3 length: 16 amino acids. This clone has only a few counts. Its specificity is not known. Cycle 7 day 1, cycle 4 day 1, and baseline were the timepoints at which blood was sampled. This specimen consisted of CD4+ or CD8+ T cells sorted from blood, obtained in a trial of the OX40 agonist ivuxolimab. The sequence was obtained from an adult with an advanced solid tumor such as melanoma, head and neck, liver or kidney cancer. The rearrangement links TRBV18 to TRBJ1-2; TRBD1 matches 9 bases. CDR3 amino acids: CASSPRVQGALYGYTF. CDR3 coding DNA: TGTGCCAGCTCACCACGAGTACAGGGGGCTCTATATGGCTACACCTTC. The full variable domain, with the rest looked up from reference TRBV18 and TRBJ1-2, is NAGVMQNPRHLVRRRGQEARLRCSPMKGHSHVYWYRQLPEEGLKFMVYLQKENIIDESGMPKERFSAEFPKEGPSILRIQQVVRGDSAAYFCASSPRVQGALYGYTFGSGTRLTVV.